This T cell receptor (beta chain) originates from a study of neurological immune-mediated disorders. Per germline, CDR1 MNHEY and CDR2 SVGAGI. The germline V and J ends were trimmed by 6 bases and 0 bases, with 3 bases remaining between them. The CDR3 has 13 residues. In its sample, this clonotype was seen many times. A 10-nucleotide random UMI tagged transcripts in template-switch 5'RACE cDNA synthesis. From the 5' RACE reads, TCRdb called clonotypes with MiXCR, one entry per CDR3 protein. The data hold fewer than 30,000 distinct CDR3 sequences, with 6.5% to 8.5% observed a single time. The clonotype was recovered from a woman in her thirties or forties in good health. The sequencing sample was made of PBMCs. The chain is built from TRBV6-5 and TRBJ2-6, with D hard to call. The CDR3 loop is CASRNSGANVLTF. CDR3 in DNA: TGTGCCAGCAGAAACTCTGGGGCCAACGTCCTGACTTTC.